The present T cell receptor beta chain was sequenced within a study of vaccination effects on CD4 cells after COVID-19. Study-wide background: Participants got two doses of BNT162b2 or mRNA-1273 vaccine. Findings of the study overall: The study found marked clonal contraction of infection- and vaccine-induced clones late after vaccination.

Method: immunoSEQ multiplex PCR; TCRdb's copy keeps in-frame clones and lacks some. The table has 77,000 or so clones, around 78% seen once; the top ten hold 8% to 11%. The CDR3 runs to 16 residues. The J segment lost 2 bases and the V segment lost 5 bases, leaving 8 bases of the junction unmatched. The V gene's germline CDR1 is LNHDA and CDR2 SQIVND (reference sequence). In regard to this clone: The antigen is not known.

Peptide-pool stimulation followed by sequencing identified expanded antigen-specific CD4+ clonotypes in the ViraFEST assay. Cultured cells yielded isolated CD4+ T cells after less than 11 days. Nucleocapsid antibodies were negative in the vaccine recipients, who had never had SARS-CoV-2 infection. Wells containing approximately 2 million PBMC each were cultured with 10 IU/ml IL-2 and about 10 ug/ml peptides. A half-medium replacement with IL-2 medium was carried out on days 3 and 7. The chain employs TRBV19 and TRBJ2-4; 8 nucleotides line up with TRBD1. This clonotype was sampled from a human donor who received a COVID-19 vaccine. The sample in question was CD4+ T cells from PBMCs cultured with SARS-CoV-2 spike peptides, obtained before COVID-19 vaccination. Here the CDR3 DNA reads TGTGCCAGTAGTGCCAGACAGGGGAGGTCCAAAAACATTCAGTACTTC. It yields the protein CASSARQGRSKNIQYF.